The next 26 T cell receptor beta chains were all read from a single sample in a study of blood T cell repertoires in COVID-19. Method: immunoSEQ multiplex PCR; TCRdb's copy keeps in-frame clones and lacks some. The sample has 150,000 or so clones, just under 85% seen once. The specimen sequenced was peripheral blood. These receptors were collected from a man between 35 and 55 years old who had recovered from COVID-19.

The gene calls are TRBV4-1 and TRBJ1-5; TRBD1 aligns across 7 bases. Germline assignment: CDR1 MGHRA and CDR2 YSYEKL. There are 15 residues in the CDR3. The V and J ends lost 2 bases and 6 bases, in that order; junction bases with no gene match: 7. DNA for the CDR3: TGCGCCAGCAGCCAAATAGACAGGGCTGGTCAGCCCCAGCATTTT. As protein: CASSQIDRAGQPQHF.

The chain carries TRBV11-2 and TRBJ2-7; TRBD2 aligns across 9 bases. The V and J ends lost 5 bases and 1 base, in that order; junction bases with no gene match: 6. The CDR3 length is 15 residues. Germline V gene lookup returns CDR1 SGHAT and CDR2 FQNNGV. In DNA form, the CDR3 reads TGTGCCAGCAGCCCCTGGACTAGCGAATCCTACGAGCAGTACTTC. This sequence encodes CASSPWTSESYEQYF.

The chain has TRBV7-9 and TRBJ2-1; TRBD2 aligns across 9 bases. The CDR3 runs to 16 residues. Germline CDR1 reads SEHNR; CDR2 reads FQNEAQ (reference sequence). J lost 4 bases, V lost 3 bases, and 7 bases had no gene match. This chain's CDR3 is CASSLVSGGSYNEQFF. The CDR3 DNA sequence: TGTGCCAGCAGCTTGGTTAGCGGGGGCTCTTACAATGAGCAGTTCTTC.

The chain links TRBV25-1 to TRBJ2-1, with TRBD2 as a possible D gene (6 bases). Germline-derived CDR1 and CDR2 are MGHDK and SYGVNS. V was shortened by 2 bases and J by 7 bases, with 15 bases between the two germline ends. This CDR3 is built from 15 residues. CDR3 amino acids: CASSEPGVRVNEQFF. The CDR3, as DNA: TGTGCCAGCAGTGAACCGGGAGTGAGAGTGAATGAGCAGTTCTTC.

The J gene is TRBJ1-4, the V gene TRBV9; a weak D match, TRBD1 (5 bases). This CDR3 spans 15 amino acids. The germline gives CDR1 SGDLS, CDR2 YYNGEE. Trimming left V 0 bases short and J 8 bases short, with 14 bases between. CDR3 coding DNA: TGTGCCAGCAGCGTAGGCGACAGCTGTAAGGAAAAACTGTTTTTT. Its protein product is CASSVGDSCKEKLFF.

The V call is TRBV10-3, the J call TRBJ1-5, with D unresolved. Germline V gene data show CDR1 as ENHRY and CDR2 as SYGVKD. The CDR3 runs 13 residues. The germline V and J ends were trimmed by 6 bases and 8 bases, with 14 bases remaining between them. The CDR3 reads CAIRADNSEPQHF. CDR3 nucleotides: TGTGCCATCAGAGCCGACAATTCGGAGCCCCAGCATTTT.

The chain employs TRBV6-2 or TRBV6-3 and TRBJ2-7; a weak D match, TRBD1 (7 bases). V was shortened by 5 bases and J by 6 bases, with 20 bases between the two germline ends. CDR3 length: 15 residues. Per germline, CDR1 MNHEY and CDR2 SVGEGT. CDR3 amino acids: CASSPGGTVVGEQYF. The CDR3 bases are TGTGCCAGCAGTCCGGGCGGGACAGTAGTTGGCGAGCAGTACTTC.

V is TRBV9 and J is TRBJ2-7, with 12 bases fitting TRBD2. The ends lost 3 bases at V and 4 bases at J; junction bases unmatched: 2. Germline assignment: CDR1 SGDLS and CDR2 YYNGEE. The CDR3 covers 14 residues. CDR3 amino acids: CASSATSGSYEQYF. The CDR3 DNA reads TGTGCCAGCAGCGCGACTAGCGGGAGTTACGAGCAGTACTTC.

The chain employs TRBV6-5 and TRBJ1-4; TRBD1 is a possible D gene (5 bases). The CDR3 spans 14 residues. Trimming left V 4 bases short and J 6 bases short, with 12 bases between. Germline V CDR1 and CDR2: MNHEY, SVGAGI. CDR3 amino acids: CASSLGRADEKLFF. In DNA form, the CDR3 reads TGTGCCAGCAGTTTGGGCAGGGCGGATGAAAAACTGTTTTTT.

The chain uses TRBV10-3 and TRBJ2-7, with a tentative D call TRBD1 (6 bases). Trimming pared 10 bases from V and 2 bases from J, leaving 15 bases between. This CDR3 comprises 13 residues. Germline V gene sequence: CDR1 ENHRY, CDR2 SYGVKD. As DNA, the CDR3 is TGTGCCAGCCTGGACGGGACAACCTACGAGCAGTACTTC. Amino acid sequence: CASLDGTTYEQYF.

The chain joins TRBV6-2 or TRBV6-3 to TRBJ2-2; D unresolved. V was cut by 2 bases and J by 7 bases, with 8 bases left in between. The V gene's germline CDR1 is MNHEY and CDR2 SVGEGT. The CDR3 consists of 13 residues. The CDR3 spells CASSYGDLGELFF. The CDR3 nucleotides read TGTGCCAGCAGTTACGGAGATCTCGGGGAGCTGTTTTTT.

This chain uses TRBV28 with TRBJ1-4, with 7 bases fitting TRBD1. Unmatched junction bases numbered 4, after V lost 7 bases and J lost 5 bases. Germline V gene data show CDR1 as MDHEN and CDR2 as SYDVKM. This CDR3 region has 13 residues. CDR3 sequence reads: CASTGTENEKLFF. In nucleotides, the CDR3 is TGTGCCAGCACTGGGACAGAGAATGAAAAACTGTTTTTT.

The CDR3 DNA sequence: TGCGCCAGCAGCCAAGATATGAGCGGACCCAGCTCCTACAATGAGCAGTTCTTC. It is translated as CASSQDMSGPSSYNEQFF. The chain couples TRBV4-3 to TRBJ2-1; D is possibly TRBD2 (5 bases). The V and J ends lost 0 bases and 0 bases respectively, with 15 bases between them. Germline V CDR1 and CDR2: LGHNA, YSLEER. The CDR3 loop spans 18 amino acids.

The rearrangement joins TRBV19 to TRBJ2-5, with 7 bases that match TRBD1. The V segment lost 2 bases and the J segment 3 bases; nucleotides outside the gene matches: 0. In germline, CDR1 is LNHDA, CDR2 SQIVND (reference sequence). The CDR3 is 13 residues long. As DNA, the CDR3 is TGTGCCAGTAGTATACAGGGGGAAGAGACCCAGTACTTC. Residues: CASSIQGEETQYF.

A single count supports this clone. This chain links TRBV6-6 with TRBJ1-1; TRBD1 matches at 9 bases. V trimming: 2 bases; J trimming: 2 bases; junction bases outside the gene matches: 6. CDR3 length: 16 residues. Germline V CDR1 and CDR2: MNHNY, SVGAGI (reference sequence). CDR3 sequence reads: CASSYAGQGINTEAFF. Written as DNA, the CDR3 is TGTGCCAGCAGTTACGCCGGACAGGGGATAAACACTGAAGCTTTCTTT.

This chain connects TRBV6-2 or TRBV6-3 to TRBJ2-1, with D possibly matching TRBD1 (5 bases). The CDR3 is 12 residues long. Looked up from germline, CDR1 is MNHEY and CDR2 is SVGEGT. With 4 bases removed from V and 11 bases from J, the gap between germline ends came to 12 bases. This CDR3 is CASSSQGRKQFF. The CDR3 region has the DNA TGTGCCAGCAGTTCTCAGGGTCGGAAGCAGTTCTTC.

This chain connects TRBV6-5 to TRBJ2-5; 12 positions agree with TRBD1. CDR3 size: 16 residues. After removal of 4 bases from V and 3 bases from J, the junction contained 6 bases not matched to a gene. Germline CDR1 and CDR2: MNHEY and SVGAGI. This CDR3 reads CASSSPGQGAEETQYF. In DNA, the CDR3 is TGTGCCAGCAGTTCGCCGGGACAGGGGGCAGAAGAGACCCAGTACTTC.

The chain carries TRBV19 and TRBJ2-5; 13 positions match TRBD2. The CDR3 is 18 amino acids. After removal of 5 bases from V and 0 bases from J, the junction contained 9 bases not matched to a gene. Germline CDR1 is LNHDA and CDR2 is SQIVND (reference sequence). The CDR3 DNA is TGTGCCAGTAGTGTCCCGGGACTAGCGGGGCAGTACCAAGAGACCCAGTACTTC. This codes for CASSVPGLAGQYQETQYF.

The chain has TRBV18 and TRBJ2-7; the D gene is possibly TRBD1 (6 bases). Per the germline V gene, CDR1 is KGHSH and CDR2 is LQKENI. This CDR3 comprises 15 residues. V lost 0 bases to trimming and J lost 4 bases, with 13 bases between them. The CDR3 DNA sequence: TGTGCCAGCTCACCACCAACAGGGCGAGTATACGAGCAGTACTTC. Translating gives CASSPPTGRVYEQYF.

Written as DNA, the CDR3 is TGTGCCAGCAGCTTCGGAAAGGGAGGCACAGATACGCAGTATTTT. It yields the protein CASSFGKGGTDTQYF. The chain uses TRBV7-9 and TRBJ2-3, with D perhaps TRBD2 (5 bases). This CDR3 region has 15 residues. Trimming cost V 3 bases and J 1 base, with 11 bases left between them. CDR1 is SEHNR, CDR2 FQNEAQ, per germline (reference sequence).

Only a few counts were recorded for this clone. This sequence joins TRBV6-5 and TRBJ1-3, with TRBD1 matching over 8 bases. The CDR3 contains 14 residues. The trim removed 6 bases at V and 3 bases at J, leaving 4 bases unmatched. The germline V gene has CDR1 MNHEY and CDR2 SVGAGI. CDR3: CASSKDRGGNTIYF. In DNA form, the CDR3 reads TGTGCCAGCAGCAAAGACAGGGGTGGAAACACCATATATTTT.

On this clone itself: At the DNA level, this CDR3 is encoded by other sequences in the same sample as well. This chain connects TRBV7-2 to TRBJ1-1; 7 bases fit TRBD1. This CDR3 region has 13 residues. The junction had 4 bases not matched to a gene; V was cut back by 4 bases and J by 5 bases. Germline V CDR1 and CDR2: SGHTA, FQGNSA. The CDR3 nucleotides are TGTGCCAGCAGCTGGGCAGGGGGAACTGAAGCTTTCTTT. This translates into CASSWAGGTEAFF.

This rearrangement joins TRBV7-9 to TRBJ2-5, with D perhaps matching TRBD2 (7 bases). The CDR3 runs to 15 residues. The germline V and J ends were trimmed by 5 bases and 4 bases, with 17 bases remaining between them. Germline V gene sequence: CDR1 SEHNR, CDR2 FQNEAQ (reference sequence). The CDR3 sequence: CASSIPVAGAETQYF. The DNA for the CDR3 is TGTGCCAGCAGCATACCGGTGGCGGGGGCAGAGACCCAGTACTTC.

This clone was recorded a few times. The chain is built from TRBV6-4 and TRBJ2-3; 10 nucleotides match TRBD1. The V gene end was trimmed by 0 bases and the J gene end by 4 bases; junction bases not matched to a gene: 1. This CDR3 has 15 amino acids. CDR1 MRHNA and CDR2 SNTAGT come from the germline V gene. CDR3 protein: CASSDSTGGADTQYF. As DNA, the CDR3 is TGTGCCAGCAGTGACTCGACAGGGGGCGCAGATACGCAGTATTTT.

The J gene is TRBJ2-3, the V gene TRBV18, with 9 nucleotides matching TRBD2. The CDR3 extends over 17 amino acids. Trimming removed 6 bases from V and 2 bases from J; junction bases left unmatched: 12. CDR1 KGHSH and CDR2 LQKENI come from the germline V gene. The CDR3: CASSGAGTSRATDTQYF. The CDR3 DNA reads TGTGCCAGCTCCGGAGCCGGGACTAGCAGGGCCACAGATACGCAGTATTTT.

The genes are TRBV10-3 and TRBJ1-1; perhaps TRBD1 as D (6 bases). The CDR3 is 14 amino acids. V lost 0 bases, J lost 4 bases, and 9 bases lay in between. The germline gives CDR1 ENHRY, CDR2 SYGVKD. Here the CDR3 reads CAISESQGSTEAFF. Written as DNA, the CDR3 is TGTGCCATCAGTGAGTCACAGGGAAGCACTGAAGCTTTCTTT.